These 23 T cell receptor beta chains share one sample of origin, sequenced in a study of blood T cells in healthy people across ages. Then a second PCR, running roughly 6 to 11 cycles, was carried out with a sample-barcoded 5' primer and a J-beta primer mix. TCRdb processed the 5' RACE reads anew with MiXCR; each CDR3 protein has one entry. The data hold around 2 million distinct CDR3 sequences, with about two fifths observed a single time. The sequenced material came from blood. These TCRs come from a human donor in good health.

J is TRBJ1-2 and V is TRBV25-1, with D perhaps matching TRBD1 (5 bases). Per germline, CDR1 MGHDK and CDR2 SYGVNS. CDR3 length: 14 amino acids. With 5 bases removed from V and 7 bases from J, the gap between germline ends came to 17 bases. CDR3 sequence reads: CASSLSGADGGYTF. The CDR3 DNA follows: TGTGCCAGCAGTCTGTCCGGGGCTGACGGTGGCTACACCTTC.

This clonotype was detected a few times. The rearrangement joins TRBV27 to TRBJ2-1; the D gene is possibly TRBD2 (5 bases). Trimming removed 1 base at V and 5 bases at J, with 18 bases between. The CDR3 loop spans 17 amino acids. Germline CDR1 MNHEY, CDR2 SMNVEV (reference sequence). The DNA for the CDR3 is TGTGCCAGCAGTTTATTAGGGAGCCACGGGGAACACAATGAGCAGTTCTTC. As protein: CASSLLGSHGEHNEQFF.

In this sample, this clonotype turned up a few times. CDR3 sequence: CASSFSNGYYEQYF. The CDR3 coding sequence is TGTGCCAGCAGTTTTTCTAACGGGTACTACGAGCAGTACTTC. The genes are TRBV28 and TRBJ2-7; D is undetermined. V lost 3 bases to trimming and J lost 3 bases, with 12 bases between them. The germline V gene has CDR1 MDHEN and CDR2 SYDVKM. The CDR3 sequence is 14 residues long.

This clonotype was picked up a small number of times. V gene TRBV7-6 combines with J gene TRBJ2-7; D is possibly TRBD1 (6 bases). The V gene's germline CDR1 is SGHVS and CDR2 FNYEAQ. Trimming took off 5 bases at V and 0 bases at J, with 17 bases between the two ends. The CDR3 sequence is 16 residues long. In DNA form, the CDR3 reads TGTGCCAGCAGCGCCCACCTCCGGGACAACTCCTACGAGCAGTACTTC. Its protein is CASSAHLRDNSYEQYF.

The rearrangement joins TRBV5-4 to TRBJ1-6; TRBD1 aligns across 10 bases. In germline, CDR1 is SGHNT, CDR2 YYREEE (reference sequence). This CDR3 is 15 amino acids long. Trimming took 6 bases from V and 8 from J; bases not matched to a gene: 8. CDR3 in amino acids: CASIRRTGGDSPLHF. DNA of the CDR3: TGTGCCAGCATCCGACGGACAGGGGGAGATTCACCCCTCCACTTT.

This clonotype has a handful of counts. The J gene is TRBJ2-5, the V gene TRBV6-2 or TRBV6-3; D is ambiguous. Germline loops: CDR1 MNHEY, CDR2 SVGEGT. Deletions cut 6 bases from V and 3 bases from J, with 14 bases between. CDR3 length equals 14 residues. CDR3 sequence: CASRFRVLKETQYF. CDR3 DNA: TGTGCCAGCAGATTCCGGGTCCTCAAAGAGACCCAGTACTTC.

As to this clonotype: The conserved closing phenylalanine or tryptophan is absent in this CDR3, likely reflecting a read error. The chain employs TRBV28 and TRBJ2-1, with unresolved D. There are 11 residues in the CDR3. Germline V gives CDR1 MDHEN, CDR2 SYDVKM. Trimming took 8 bases from V and 10 from J, leaving 12 bases between them. In DNA, the CDR3 is TGTGCCAGCCGCCACTTCGCGGAGCAGTTCTGC. It is translated as CASRHFAEQFC.

In its sample, this clonotype was seen many times. V usage is TRBV4-2 and J usage is TRBJ2-1, with D uncertain. The germline CDR1 and CDR2 sequences are LGHNA and YNFKEQ. The CDR3 contains 15 residues. Deletions cut 4 bases from V and 5 bases from J, with 15 bases between. CDR3 in amino acids: CASSLDYNPNNEQFF. The CDR3 region has the DNA TGTGCCAGCAGCCTAGATTATAATCCCAACAATGAGCAGTTCTTC.

Comments on this clonotype: At one of its ends the junction is not consistent with the germline gene, which may arise from a read error. The chain carries TRBV5-6 and TRBJ2-1; the D gene is possibly TRBD1 (8 bases). The CDR3 loop spans 17 amino acids. The germline V gene encodes CDR1 SGHDT and CDR2 YYEEEE. Here the CDR3 DNA reads TGCGCCAGCAGCCCAATCCAGGGGGCAGGGGGGGACAATGAGCAGTTCTTC. This gives the protein CASSPIQGAGGDNEQFF.

The rearrangement joins TRBV6-5 to TRBJ1-2; D possibly corresponds to TRBD1 (6 bases). Germline V CDR1 and CDR2: MNHEY, SVGAGI. The CDR3 consists of 14 residues. V was trimmed by 0 bases and J by 2 bases, leaving 7 bases between them. The CDR3 is CASSYSQGNYGYTF. CDR3 nucleotide sequence: TGTGCCAGCAGTTACTCACAGGGAAACTATGGCTACACCTTC.

This clonotype has more than one count but fewer than ten. The gene calls are TRBV20-1 and TRBJ2-7, with a tentative D call TRBD2 (5 bases). With 1 base removed from V and 0 bases from J, the gap between germline ends came to 19 bases. This CDR3 has 17 residues. Germline CDR1 reads DFQATT; CDR2 reads SNEGSKA (reference sequence). CDR3 DNA sequence: TGCAGTGCTAGAGGAGGGCTAGACATGAGCATCTCCTACGAGCAGTACTTC. Amino acids: CSARGGLDMSISYEQYF.

Notes on this clonotype: At one boundary the junction diverges from the germline segment, which might be a read error. J is TRBJ1-2 and V is TRBV20-1, with TRBD1 identical over 7 bases. The germline CDR1 and CDR2 sequences are DFQATT and SNEGSKA (reference sequence). The CDR3 spans 14 residues. In DNA form, the CDR3 reads TGCGGTGCTAGAGCGTATGACAGGGTTTGGGGCTACACCTTC. Amino acid sequence: CGARAYDRVWGYTF.

The chain has TRBV6-5 and TRBJ2-1; D is ambiguous. Per the germline V gene, CDR1 is MNHEY and CDR2 is SVGAGI. V was trimmed by 0 bases and J by 0 bases, leaving 9 bases between them. This CDR3 contains 16 residues. The CDR3 loop is CASSYSASSSYNEQFF. The CDR3 nucleotides read TGTGCCAGCAGTTACTCGGCCTCGAGCTCCTACAATGAGCAGTTCTTC.

This clonotype was seen a few times. V gene TRBV20-1 combines with J gene TRBJ1-1; the match to TRBD1 covers 9 bases. Germline CDR1 DFQATT, CDR2 SNEGSKA (reference sequence). Trimming took 4 bases from V and 6 from J; bases not matched to a gene: 9. CDR3 length equals 14 residues. This chain's CDR3 is CSANLQGANAEAFF. Written as DNA, the CDR3 is TGCAGTGCTAATCTACAGGGGGCTAACGCTGAAGCTTTCTTT.

Concerning this clonotype: The junction departs from germline at one end; a sequencing error may be responsible. This sequence joins TRBV7-8 and TRBJ2-6, with a weak D call TRBD1 (5 bases). This CDR3 comprises 15 residues. The germline V gene has CDR1 SGHVS and CDR2 FQNEAQ. The CDR3 region is CASSQTNSGANALTF. For the CDR3, the DNA is TGTGCCAGCAGCCAAACCAATTCTGGGGCCAACGCCCTGACTTTC.

J is TRBJ1-1 and V is TRBV13; D gene ambiguous. The CDR3 is 14 amino acids. The ends were cut back, 6 bases at V and 1 base at J, with 12 bases in the middle. Germline loops: CDR1 PRHDT, CDR2 FYEKMQ (reference sequence). The CDR3 DNA follows: TGTGCCAGCAGTGGCCCCGGCGGGAACACTGAAGCTTTCTTT. It codes for CASSGPGGNTEAFF.

In this sample, this clonotype turned up a few times. This chain connects TRBV29-1 to TRBJ2-3; D gene unclear. Trimming stripped 2 bases from V and 2 bases from J, with 14 bases between. The length of the CDR3 is 15 residues. Germline CDR1 SQVTM, CDR2 ANQGSEA. The CDR3 region has the DNA TGCAGCGTTGAAATGTTGGGTGGGTACACAGATACGCAGTATTTT. Amino acids: CSVEMLGGYTDTQYF.

This chain uses TRBV20-1 with TRBJ2-4; possibly TRBD1 or TRBD2 for D (5 bases each). V was trimmed by 4 bases and J by 0 bases, leaving 7 bases between them. This CDR3 has 13 amino acids. The V gene's germline CDR1 is DFQATT and CDR2 SNEGSKA (reference sequence). The CDR3 sequence: CSATGTAKNIQYF. The CDR3 DNA is TGCAGTGCTACCGGGACAGCCAAAAACATTCAGTACTTC.

The V gene is TRBV6-2 or TRBV6-3, the J gene TRBJ2-5, with TRBD1 identical over 7 bases. Germline V gene lookup returns CDR1 MNHEY and CDR2 SVGEGT. The V and J ends lost 2 bases and 1 base, in that order; junction bases with no gene match: 1. The CDR3 sequence is 14 residues long. CDR3 bases: TGTGCCAGCAGTTACGAGGGGGCCCAAGAGACCCAGTACTTC. Its protein is CASSYEGAQETQYF.

The J gene is TRBJ2-5, the V gene TRBV20-1; D uncertain. This CDR3 contains 12 residues. Trimming took 6 bases from V and 9 from J, leaving 17 bases between them. Germline-derived CDR1 and CDR2 are DFQATT and SNEGSKA (reference sequence). The CDR3 DNA is TGCAGTGCCACCCCAGGAACCAGGTCCCAGTACTTC. Translated, it gives CSATPGTRSQYF.

The genes are TRBV20-1 and TRBJ1-6, with D possibly being TRBD1 (5 bases). V was clipped by 6 bases and J by 1 base, with 7 bases between them. CDR1 and CDR2 from the germline V gene are DFQATT and SNEGSKA (reference sequence). The CDR3 has 13 residues. Here the CDR3 reads CSAGASYNSPLHF. CDR3 in DNA: TGCAGTGCAGGGGCGTCCTATAATTCACCCCTCCACTTT.

This rearrangement joins TRBV12-3 or TRBV12-4 to TRBJ1-5; 8 nucleotides line up with TRBD1. The CDR3 length is 13 residues. Germline trimming cut 5 bases from V and 6 bases from J; bases unmatched to any gene: 3. The CDR3 reads CASSDRGTQPQHF. The CDR3 region has the DNA TGTGCCAGCAGTGACAGGGGAACTCAGCCCCAGCATTTT.

The chain couples TRBV7-2 to TRBJ2-5; D remains ambiguous. Trimming removed 4 bases from V and 3 bases from J, with 9 bases in between. CDR1 and CDR2 from the germline V gene are SGHTA and FQGNSA. CDR3 size: 13 residues. The CDR3 sequence: CASSSRTEETQYF. The DNA for the CDR3 is TGTGCCAGCAGCTCCCGGACGGAAGAGACCCAGTACTTC.